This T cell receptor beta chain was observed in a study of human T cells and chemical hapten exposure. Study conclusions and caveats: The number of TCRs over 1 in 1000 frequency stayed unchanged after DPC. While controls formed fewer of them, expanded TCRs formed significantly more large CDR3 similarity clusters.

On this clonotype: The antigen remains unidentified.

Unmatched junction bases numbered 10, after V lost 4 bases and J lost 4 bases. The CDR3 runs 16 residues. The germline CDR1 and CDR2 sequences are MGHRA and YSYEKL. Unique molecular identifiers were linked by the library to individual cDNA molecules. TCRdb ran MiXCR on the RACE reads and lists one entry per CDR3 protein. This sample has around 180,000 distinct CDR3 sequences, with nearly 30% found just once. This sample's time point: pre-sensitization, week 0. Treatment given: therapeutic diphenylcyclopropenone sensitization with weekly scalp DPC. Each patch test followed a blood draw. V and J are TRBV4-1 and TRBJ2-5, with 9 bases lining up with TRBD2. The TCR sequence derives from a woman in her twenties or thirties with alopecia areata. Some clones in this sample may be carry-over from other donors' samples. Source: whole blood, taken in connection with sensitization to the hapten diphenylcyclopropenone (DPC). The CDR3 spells CASSPVAGDWAETQYF. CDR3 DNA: TGCGCCAGCAGCCCCGTAGCGGGAGATTGGGCAGAGACCCAGTACTTC.